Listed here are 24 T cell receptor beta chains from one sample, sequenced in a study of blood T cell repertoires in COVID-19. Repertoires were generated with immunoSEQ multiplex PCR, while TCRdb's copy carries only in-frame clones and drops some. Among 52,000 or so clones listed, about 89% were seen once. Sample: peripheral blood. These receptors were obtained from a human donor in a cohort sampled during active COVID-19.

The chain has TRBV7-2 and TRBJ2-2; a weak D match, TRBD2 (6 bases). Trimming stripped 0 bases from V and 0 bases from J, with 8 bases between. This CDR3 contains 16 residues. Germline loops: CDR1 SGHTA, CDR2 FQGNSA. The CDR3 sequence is CASSLAGGTNTGELFF. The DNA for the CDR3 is TGTGCCAGCAGCTTAGCGGGCGGGACGAACACCGGGGAGCTGTTTTTT.

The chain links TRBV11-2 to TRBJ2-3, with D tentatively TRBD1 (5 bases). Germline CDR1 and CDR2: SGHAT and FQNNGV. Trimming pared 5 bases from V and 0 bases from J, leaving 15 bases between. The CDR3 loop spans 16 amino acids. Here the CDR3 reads CASSPRRASSTDTQYF. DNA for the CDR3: TGTGCCAGCAGCCCCCGCAGGGCTTCTAGCACAGATACGCAGTATTTT.

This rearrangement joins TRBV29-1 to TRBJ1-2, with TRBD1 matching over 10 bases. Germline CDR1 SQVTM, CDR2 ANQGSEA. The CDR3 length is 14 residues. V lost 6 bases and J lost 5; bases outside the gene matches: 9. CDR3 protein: CSVLTGGIPYGYTF. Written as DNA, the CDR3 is TGCAGCGTCTTGACAGGGGGCATACCTTATGGCTACACCTTC.

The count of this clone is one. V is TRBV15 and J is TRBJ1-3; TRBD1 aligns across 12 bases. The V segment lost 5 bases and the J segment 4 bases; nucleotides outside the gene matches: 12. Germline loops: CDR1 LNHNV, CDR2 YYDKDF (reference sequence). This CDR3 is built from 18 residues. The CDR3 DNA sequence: TGTGCCACCAGCCCCTACCCGGGACAGGGGGCGCCGGGAAACACCATATATTTT. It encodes CATSPYPGQGAPGNTIYF.

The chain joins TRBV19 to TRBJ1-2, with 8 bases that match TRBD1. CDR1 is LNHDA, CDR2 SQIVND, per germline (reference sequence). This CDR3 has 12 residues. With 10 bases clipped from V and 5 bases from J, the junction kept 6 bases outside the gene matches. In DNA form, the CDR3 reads TGTGCCAAACCGACAGGGGATTATGGCTACACCTTC. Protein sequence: CAKPTGDYGYTF.

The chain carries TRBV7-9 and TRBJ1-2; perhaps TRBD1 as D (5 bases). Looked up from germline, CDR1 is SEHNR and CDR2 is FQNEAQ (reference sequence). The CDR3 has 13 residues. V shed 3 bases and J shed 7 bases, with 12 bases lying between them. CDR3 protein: CASSFDRSGGYTF. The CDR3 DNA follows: TGTGCCAGCAGCTTCGACAGATCAGGTGGCTACACCTTC.

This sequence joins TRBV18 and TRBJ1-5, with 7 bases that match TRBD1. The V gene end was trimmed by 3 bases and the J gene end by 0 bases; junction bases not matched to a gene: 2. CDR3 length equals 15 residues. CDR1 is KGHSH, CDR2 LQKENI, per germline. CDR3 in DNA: TGTGCCAGCTCACCCACAGGGGTTAGCAATCAGCCCCAGCATTTT. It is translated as CASSPTGVSNQPQHF.

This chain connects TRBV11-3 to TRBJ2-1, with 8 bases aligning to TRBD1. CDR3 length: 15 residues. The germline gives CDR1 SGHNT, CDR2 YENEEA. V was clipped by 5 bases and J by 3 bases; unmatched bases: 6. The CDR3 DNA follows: TGTGCCAGCAGCCCCGCAGACAGGGGCTACAATGAGCAGTTCTTC. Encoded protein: CASSPADRGYNEQFF.

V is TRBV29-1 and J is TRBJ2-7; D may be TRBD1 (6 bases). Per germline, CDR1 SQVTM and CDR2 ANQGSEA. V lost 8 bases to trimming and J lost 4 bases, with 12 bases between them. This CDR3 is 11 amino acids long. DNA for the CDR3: TGCAGCAGTACACAGGGATACGAGCAGTACTTC. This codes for CSSTQGYEQYF.

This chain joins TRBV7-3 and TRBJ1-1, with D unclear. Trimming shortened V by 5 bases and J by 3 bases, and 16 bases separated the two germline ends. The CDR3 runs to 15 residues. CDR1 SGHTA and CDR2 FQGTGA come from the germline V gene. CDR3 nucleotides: TGTGCCAGCAGCCCGGGTGGAGGTGTCGACACTGAAGCTTTCTTT. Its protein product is CASSPGGGVDTEAFF.

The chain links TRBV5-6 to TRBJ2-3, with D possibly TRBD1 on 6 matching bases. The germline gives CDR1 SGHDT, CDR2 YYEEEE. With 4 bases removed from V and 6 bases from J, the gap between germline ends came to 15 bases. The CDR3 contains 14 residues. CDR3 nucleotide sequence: TGTGCCAGCAGCGTCGGGACACGGAAGGATACGCAGTATTTT. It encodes CASSVGTRKDTQYF. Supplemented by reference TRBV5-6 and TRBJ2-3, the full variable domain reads DAGVTQSPTHLIKTRGQQVTLRCSPKSGHDTVSWYQQALGQGPQFIFQYYEEEERQRGNFPDRFSGHQFPNYSSELNVNALLLGDSALYLCASSVGTRKDTQYFGPGTRLTVL.

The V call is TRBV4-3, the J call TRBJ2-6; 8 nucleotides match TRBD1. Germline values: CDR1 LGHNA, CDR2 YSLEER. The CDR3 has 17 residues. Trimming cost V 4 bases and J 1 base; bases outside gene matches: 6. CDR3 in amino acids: CASSRGTGVSGANVLTF. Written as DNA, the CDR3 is TGCGCCAGCAGCCGCGGGACAGGAGTTTCTGGGGCCAACGTCCTGACTTTC.

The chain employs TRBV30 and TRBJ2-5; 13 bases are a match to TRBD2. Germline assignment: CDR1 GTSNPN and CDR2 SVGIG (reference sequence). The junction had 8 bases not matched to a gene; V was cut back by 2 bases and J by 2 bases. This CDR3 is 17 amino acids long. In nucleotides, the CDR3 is TGTGCCTGGAGTCCCAGACTAGCGGGGGGACCTCAAGAGACCCAGTACTTC. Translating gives CAWSPRLAGGPQETQYF.

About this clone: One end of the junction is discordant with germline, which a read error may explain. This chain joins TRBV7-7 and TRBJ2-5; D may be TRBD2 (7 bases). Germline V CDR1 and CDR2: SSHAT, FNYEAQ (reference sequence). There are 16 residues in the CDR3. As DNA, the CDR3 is TGTGCTAGCAGCTTATCGGCGGGGGCACTCCAAGAGACCCAGTACTTC. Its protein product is CASSLSAGALQETQYF. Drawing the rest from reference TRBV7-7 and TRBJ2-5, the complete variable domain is GAGVSQSPRYKVTKRGQDVTLRCDPISSHATLYWYQQALGQGPEFLTYFNYEAQPDKSGLPSDRFSAERPEGSISTLTIQRTEQRDSAMYRCASSLSAGALQETQYFGPGTRLLVL.

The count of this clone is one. CDR3 residues: CATSRDPGGSRNEQFF. The CDR3, as DNA: TGTGCCACCAGCAGAGATCCTGGCGGGAGTAGGAATGAGCAGTTCTTC. The chain carries TRBV15 and TRBJ2-1; 7 bases line up with TRBD2. The CDR3 runs to 16 residues. V shed 0 bases and J 7 bases; nucleotides not matched to a gene: 9. Germline CDR1 LNHNV, CDR2 YYDKDF (reference sequence).

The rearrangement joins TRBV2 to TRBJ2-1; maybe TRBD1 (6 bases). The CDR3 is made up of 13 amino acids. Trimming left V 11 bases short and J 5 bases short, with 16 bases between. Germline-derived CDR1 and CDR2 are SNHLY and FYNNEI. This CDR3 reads CAGFGTQNNEQFF. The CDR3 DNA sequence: TGTGCCGGCTTCGGGACACAAAACAATGAGCAGTTCTTC.

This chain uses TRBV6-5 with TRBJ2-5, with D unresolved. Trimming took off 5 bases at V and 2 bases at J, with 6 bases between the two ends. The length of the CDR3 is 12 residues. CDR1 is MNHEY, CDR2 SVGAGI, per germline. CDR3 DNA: TGTGCCAGCAGTCCCAGACAAGAGACCCAGTACTTC. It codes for CASSPRQETQYF.

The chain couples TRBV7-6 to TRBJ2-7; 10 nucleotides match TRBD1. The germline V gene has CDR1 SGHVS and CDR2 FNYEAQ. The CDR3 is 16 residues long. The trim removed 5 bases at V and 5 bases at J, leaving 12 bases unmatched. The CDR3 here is CASSPRDRGYWDEQYV. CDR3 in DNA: TGTGCCAGCAGCCCACGGGACAGGGGATACTGGGACGAGCAGTACGTC.

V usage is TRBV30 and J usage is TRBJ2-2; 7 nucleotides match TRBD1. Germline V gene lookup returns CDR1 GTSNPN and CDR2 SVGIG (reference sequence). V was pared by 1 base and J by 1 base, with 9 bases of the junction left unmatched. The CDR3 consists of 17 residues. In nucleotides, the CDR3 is TGTGCCTGGAGTGCCCGAATGACAGGGAGGAACACCGGGGAGCTGTTTTTT. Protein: CAWSARMTGRNTGELFF. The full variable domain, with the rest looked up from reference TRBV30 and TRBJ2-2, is SQTIHQWPATLVQPVGSPLSLECTVEGTSNPNLYWYRQAAGRGLQLLFYSVGIGQISSEVPQNLSASRPQDRQFILSSKKLLLSDSGFYLCAWSARMTGRNTGELFFGEGSRLTVL.

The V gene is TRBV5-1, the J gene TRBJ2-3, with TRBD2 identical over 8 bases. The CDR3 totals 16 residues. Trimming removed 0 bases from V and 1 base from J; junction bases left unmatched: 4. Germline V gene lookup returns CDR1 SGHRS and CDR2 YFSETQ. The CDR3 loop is CASSLARRGGTDTQYF. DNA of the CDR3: TGCGCCAGCAGCTTGGCCCGGCGGGGGGGCACAGATACGCAGTATTTT.

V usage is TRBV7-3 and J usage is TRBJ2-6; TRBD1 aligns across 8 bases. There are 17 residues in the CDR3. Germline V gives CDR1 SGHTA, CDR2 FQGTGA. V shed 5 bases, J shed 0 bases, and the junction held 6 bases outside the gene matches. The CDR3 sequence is CASSLQGVPSGANVLTF. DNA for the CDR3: TGTGCCAGCAGCCTACAGGGGGTTCCCTCTGGGGCCAACGTCCTGACTTTC.

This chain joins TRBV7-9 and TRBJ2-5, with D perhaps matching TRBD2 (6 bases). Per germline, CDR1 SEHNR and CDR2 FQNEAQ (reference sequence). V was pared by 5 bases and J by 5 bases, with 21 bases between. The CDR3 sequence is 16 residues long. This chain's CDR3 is CASSASSYTAGETQYF. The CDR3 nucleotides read TGTGCCAGCAGCGCCTCATCTTATACCGCGGGGGAGACCCAGTACTTC.

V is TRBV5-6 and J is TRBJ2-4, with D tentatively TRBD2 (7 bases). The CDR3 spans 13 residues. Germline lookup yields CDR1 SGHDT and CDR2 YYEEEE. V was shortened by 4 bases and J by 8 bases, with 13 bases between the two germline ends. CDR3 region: CASSTGRGDIQYF. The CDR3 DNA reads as TGTGCCAGCAGCACAGGGAGGGGGGACATTCAGTACTTC.

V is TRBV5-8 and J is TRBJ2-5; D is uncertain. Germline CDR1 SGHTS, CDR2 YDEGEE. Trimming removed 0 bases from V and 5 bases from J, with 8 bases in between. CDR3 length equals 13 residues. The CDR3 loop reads CASSLDSQETQYF. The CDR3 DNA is TGTGCCAGCAGCTTGGACAGTCAGGAGACCCAGTACTTC.